Listed below are T cell receptor beta chains from one sample, sequenced in a study of T-cell memory formation after mild COVID-19. TCRdb reprocessed the 5' RACE reads via MiXCR and lists one record per CDR3 protein. The sample includes approximately 5,000 distinct CDR3 sequences, over 20% of them seen just once. Sequencing was done on a sample of PBMCs or a T cell subset sorted from them (not recorded which). The receptors originated from an adult who had mild COVID-19 (a few samples of this study predate the infection). Cell type and time point are not known. CDR3s include the opening cysteine and the closing phenylalanine or tryptophan.

16	TRBJ1-2	TRBV12-3/TRBV12-4	CASSFAAGTGSNGYTF
14	TRBJ1-5	TRBV2	CASRGGTEIRPQHF
11	TRBJ2-1	TRBV7-6	CASSPGYEQFF
18	TRBJ2-1	TRBV6-6	CASSSETAGASSYNEQFF
16	TRBJ2-1	TRBV7-2	CASSLHGASSYNEQFF
15	TRBJ2-3	TRBV7-9	CASSLRDRDVDTQYF
15	TRBJ1-2	TRBV6-6	CASSYLGGAGYGYTF
13	TRBJ2-1	TRBV20-1	CSEPGQATNEQFF
14	TRBJ1-1	TRBV5-6	CASSRRGPDTEAFF
15	TRBJ2-1	TRBV9	CASSALGLARNEQFF
17	TRBJ2-3	TRBV9	CASSVVASRSMPDTQYF
12	TRBJ2-3	TRBV7-9	CASSPSTDTQYF
18	TRBJ2-3	TRBV4-1	CASSQDGSSRRITDTQYF
16	TRBJ1-2	TRBV20-1	CSARDRPVSGDYGYTF
14	TRBJ2-3	TRBV7-2	CASSLASSTDTQYF
17	TRBJ1-1	TRBV4-3	CASSQFRGRQGGAEAFF
14	TRBJ2-3	TRBV5-1	CASSIWGGTDTQYF
15	TRBJ2-5	TRBV6-5	CASSYSGGARETQYF
18	TRBJ1-5	TRBV6-2/TRBV6-3	CASSRRVAGAVMSQPQHF
15	TRBJ1-2	TRBV3-1	CASSQEGGQVYGYTF
15	TRBJ1-2	TRBV10-3	CAISDLGLTNYGYTF
15	TRBJ2-4	TRBV3-1	CASSSIAAGGHIQYF
15	TRBJ2-2	TRBV6-4	CASSPLAGGTGELFF
14	TRBJ1-2	TRBV21-1	CASSNPREVDGYTF
17	TRBJ2-4	TRBV20-1	CSARRAGGGFAKNIQYF
17	TRBJ2-4	TRBV6-2/TRBV6-3	CASSWDRRLLAKNIQYF
14	TRBJ2-5	TRBV7-2	CASSSRQGGETQYF
18	TRBJ2-3	TRBV12-2	CASRLAVSARGSTDTQYF
16	TRBJ2-2	TRBV7-8	CASSPEGGVNTGELFF
17	TRBJ1-5	TRBV20-1	CSARGRTGGRSNQPQHF
15	TRBJ2-7	TRBV7-9	CASSLSRQGPHEQYF
14	TRBJ1-6	TRBV5-1	CASSSREHGSPLHF
16	TRBJ2-5	TRBV12-3/TRBV12-4	CASSRIGTGRQETQYF
16	TRBJ2-1	TRBV28	CASSVTLYRGSDEQFF
11	TRBJ1-1	TRBV6-1	CASRGNTEAFF
13	TRBJ1-1	TRBV5-1	CASSSLERTEAFF
15	TRBJ1-1	TRBV4-1	CASSRGQGSATEAFF
13	TRBJ2-1	TRBV29-1	CSFLTGTYNEQFF
12	TRBJ2-3	TRBV7-9	CASSLGGLTQYF
15	TRBJ2-7	TRBV5-1	CASSKGQGSAYEQYF
17	TRBJ2-6	TRBV7-9	CASTGQGARSGANVLTF
14	TRBJ2-2	TRBV4-2	CASSQQEYTGELFF
14	TRBJ2-2	TRBV5-1	CASSFGANTGELFF
17	TRBJ2-2	TRBV5-1	CASSLDRRSGVSGELFF
16	TRBJ2-7	TRBV7-6	CASSLALGVKGYEQYF
13	TRBJ2-5	TRBV29-1	CSVQSQTQETQYF
15	TRBJ2-5	TRBV5-1	CASSRNPGQQETQYF
14	TRBJ2-3	TRBV3-1	CASSLAGRTDTQYF
11	TRBJ1-2	TRBV6-5	CASEGLYGYTF
16	TRBJ2-3	TRBV12-3/TRBV12-4	CASTGRTSVSTDTQYF
14	TRBJ2-3	TRBV7-3	CASSSTTAADTQYF
19	TRBJ2-5	TRBV6-5	CASSYSGPGRRGSWETQYF
14	TRBJ2-1	TRBV7-3	CASSVLAGYNEQFF
15	TRBJ1-6	TRBV7-3	CASSLTWDRASPLHF
14	TRBJ2-7	TRBV6-5	CASSPLGGPYEQYF
17	TRBJ2-6	TRBV5-1	CASSLGPTHSGANVLTF
11	TRBJ2-3	TRBV20-1	CSACEQDTQYF
13	TRBJ2-7	TRBV3-1	CASSGTGYYEQYF
15	TRBJ2-3	TRBV5-1	CASSLLGRDTDTQYF